This entry concerns a single T cell receptor beta chain. What it binds is unknown. Using a J-beta primer mix together with a sample-barcoded 5' primer, a second PCR was run for roughly 6 to 12 cycles. Unique molecular identifiers of 12 random nucleotides labeled each cDNA. Per sample, CDR3-containing paired-end reads numbered at least 3 million. From the 5' RACE reads, TCRdb called clonotypes with MiXCR, one entry per CDR3 protein. The sample records about 640,000 distinct CDR3 sequences, 58% being singletons. The sample belongs to a study of blood T cells in healthy people across ages. Looking at the study overall: Template switching caught about one barcoded beta molecule for each two T cells.

Points from the study as a whole: In long-lived donors, naive CD4+ cell counts and diversity exceeded those of aged donors.

The clonotype was recovered from a man aged 60 to 69 in good health. The specimen was blood.

DNA for the CDR3: TGTGCCAGCAGTTTTTTCGGACGGGAATACGAGCAGTACTTC. It yields the protein CASSFFGREYEQYF. The V gene is TRBV12-3 or TRBV12-4, the J gene TRBJ2-7; TRBD2 might be the D (5 bases). CDR3 length: 14 amino acids. Trimming cost V 3 bases and J 4 bases, with 13 bases left between them.